The 5 T cell receptor beta chains presented below share a single source sample, sequenced in a study of OX40 agonist ivuxolimab in advanced cancers. Sequenced by immunoSEQ multiplex PCR; TCRdb stores in-frame clones only, minus some. Seen here are under 70,000 clones, roughly 81% observed once, and the top ten hold approximately 2%. The input for sequencing was CD4+ or CD8+ T cells sorted from blood, taken in a trial of the OX40 agonist ivuxolimab. The receptor source for this set is an adult with an advanced solid tumor such as melanoma, head and neck, liver or kidney cancer.

The chain employs TRBV5-1 and TRBJ2-6; no definite D call. CDR1 is SGHRS, CDR2 YFSETQ, per germline. Trimming left V 1 base short and J 2 bases short, with 7 bases between. The CDR3 runs 15 residues. CDR3 protein: CASSLTVTGANVLTF. In DNA form, the CDR3 reads TGCGCCAGCAGCTTGACGGTTACTGGGGCCAACGTCCTGACTTTC.

The rearrangement links TRBV12-5 to TRBJ2-2; the D gene is possibly TRBD1 (6 bases). With 2 bases removed from V and 0 bases from J, the gap between germline ends came to 13 bases. The CDR3 is 17 amino acids. Germline V gives CDR1 LGHNT, CDR2 FRNRAP. CDR3 sequence reads: CASGLTRQAANTGELFF. The CDR3, as DNA: TGTGCTAGTGGTTTGACCCGACAGGCAGCGAACACCGGGGAGCTGTTTTTT.

Only one count was recorded for this clone. The chain carries TRBV6-6 and TRBJ2-7; TRBD1 agrees at 10 bases. Germline trimming cut 2 bases from V and 3 bases from J; bases unmatched to any gene: 4. The CDR3 runs 15 residues. Germline V gene sequence: CDR1 MNHNY, CDR2 SVGAGI (reference sequence). The DNA of the CDR3 is TGTGCCAGCAGTTACCCGGGACAGGGGCACTACGAGCAGTACTTC. Encoded protein: CASSYPGQGHYEQYF.

The chain recombines TRBV9 with TRBJ2-3; D may be TRBD1 or TRBD2 (5 bases each). The V gene's germline CDR1 is SGDLS and CDR2 YYNGEE. The V end lost 3 bases, the J end lost 1 base, and 12 bases lay between the germline ends. There are 15 residues in the CDR3. As DNA, the CDR3 is TGTGCCAGCAGCGGTGAGGGGATGCGCACAGATACGCAGTATTTT. Translating it yields CASSGEGMRTDTQYF.

This clone was seen more than once but under ten times. This chain links TRBV5-4 with TRBJ2-1; either TRBD1 or TRBD2 may supply D (5 bases each). CDR3 length: 16 amino acids. Germline assignment: CDR1 SGHNT and CDR2 YYREEE (reference sequence). V lost 4 bases, J lost 0 bases, and 14 bases lay in between. This CDR3 reads CASSPRGVSSYNEQFF. As DNA, the CDR3 is TGTGCCAGCAGCCCGAGAGGGGTCAGCTCCTACAATGAGCAGTTCTTC.